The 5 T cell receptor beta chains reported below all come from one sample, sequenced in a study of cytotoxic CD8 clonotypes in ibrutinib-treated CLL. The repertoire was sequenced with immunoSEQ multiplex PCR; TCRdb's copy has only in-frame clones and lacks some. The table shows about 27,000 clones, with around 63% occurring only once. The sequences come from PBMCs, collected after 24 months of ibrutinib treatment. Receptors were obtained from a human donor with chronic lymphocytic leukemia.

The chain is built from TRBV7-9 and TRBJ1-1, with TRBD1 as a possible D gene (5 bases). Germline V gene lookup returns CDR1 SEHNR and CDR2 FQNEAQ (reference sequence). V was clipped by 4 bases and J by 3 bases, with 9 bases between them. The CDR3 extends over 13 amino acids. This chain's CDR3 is CASSSGRDTEAFF. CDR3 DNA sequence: TGTGCCAGCAGCTCGGGACGGGACACTGAAGCTTTCTTT.

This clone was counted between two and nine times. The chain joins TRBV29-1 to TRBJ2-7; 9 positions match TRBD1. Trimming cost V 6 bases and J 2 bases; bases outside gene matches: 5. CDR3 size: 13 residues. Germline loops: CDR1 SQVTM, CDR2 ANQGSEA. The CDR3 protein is CSVGGTGTYEQYF. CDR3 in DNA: TGCAGCGTGGGCGGGACAGGGACCTACGAGCAGTACTTC.

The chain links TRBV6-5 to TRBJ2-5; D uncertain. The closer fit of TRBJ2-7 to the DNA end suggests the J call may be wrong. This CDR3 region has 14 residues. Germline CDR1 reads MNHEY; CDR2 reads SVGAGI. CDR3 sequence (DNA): TGTGCCAGCATCACTAACTGGGACTCCTACGAGCAGTACTTC. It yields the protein CASITNWDSYEQYF.

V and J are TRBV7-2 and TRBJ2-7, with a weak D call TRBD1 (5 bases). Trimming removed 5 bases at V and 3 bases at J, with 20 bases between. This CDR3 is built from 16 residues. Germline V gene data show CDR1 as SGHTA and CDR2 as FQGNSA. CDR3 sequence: CASSAGMAGRLYEQYF. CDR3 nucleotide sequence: TGTGCCAGCAGCGCCGGAATGGCAGGGCGCCTCTACGAGCAGTACTTC.

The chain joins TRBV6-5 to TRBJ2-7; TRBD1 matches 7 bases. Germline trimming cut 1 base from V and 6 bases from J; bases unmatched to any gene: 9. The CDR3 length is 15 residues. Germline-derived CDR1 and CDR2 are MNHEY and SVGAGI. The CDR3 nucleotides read TGTGCCAGCAGTTACTACGACAGGGCCCCGGGCGAGCAGTACTTC. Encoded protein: CASSYYDRAPGEQYF.